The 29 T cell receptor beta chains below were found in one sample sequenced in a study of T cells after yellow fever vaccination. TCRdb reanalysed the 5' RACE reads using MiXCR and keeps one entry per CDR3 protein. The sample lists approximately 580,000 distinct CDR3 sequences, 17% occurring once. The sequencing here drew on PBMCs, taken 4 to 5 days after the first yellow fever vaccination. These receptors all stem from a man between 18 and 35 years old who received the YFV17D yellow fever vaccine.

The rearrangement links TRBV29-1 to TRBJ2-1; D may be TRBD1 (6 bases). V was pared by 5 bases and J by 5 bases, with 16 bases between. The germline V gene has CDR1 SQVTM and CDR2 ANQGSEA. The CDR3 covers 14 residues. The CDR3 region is CSVSSSGDDNEQFF. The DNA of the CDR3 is TGCAGCGTTTCTTCGTCAGGGGATGACAATGAGCAGTTCTTC.

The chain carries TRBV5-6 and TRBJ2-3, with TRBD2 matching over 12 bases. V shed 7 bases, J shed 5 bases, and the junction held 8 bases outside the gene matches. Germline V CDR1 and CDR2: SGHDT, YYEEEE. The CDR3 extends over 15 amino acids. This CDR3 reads CASPTSGGGLDTQYF. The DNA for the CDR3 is TGTGCCAGCCCGACTAGCGGGGGCGGGTTAGATACGCAGTATTTT.

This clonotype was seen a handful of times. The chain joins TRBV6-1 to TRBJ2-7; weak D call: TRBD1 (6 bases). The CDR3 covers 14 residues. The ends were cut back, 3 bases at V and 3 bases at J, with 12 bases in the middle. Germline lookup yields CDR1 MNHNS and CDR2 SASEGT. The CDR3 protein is CASSDTGPYYEQYV. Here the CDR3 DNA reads TGTGCCAGCAGTGATACAGGGCCCTACTACGAGCAGTACGTC.

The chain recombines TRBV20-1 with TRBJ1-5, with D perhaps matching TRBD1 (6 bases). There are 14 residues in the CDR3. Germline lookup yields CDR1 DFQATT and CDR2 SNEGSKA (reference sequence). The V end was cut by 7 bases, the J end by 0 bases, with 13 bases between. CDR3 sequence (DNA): TGCAGTGGAGGCACAGGGATTAGCAATCAGCCCCAGCATTTT. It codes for CSGGTGISNQPQHF.

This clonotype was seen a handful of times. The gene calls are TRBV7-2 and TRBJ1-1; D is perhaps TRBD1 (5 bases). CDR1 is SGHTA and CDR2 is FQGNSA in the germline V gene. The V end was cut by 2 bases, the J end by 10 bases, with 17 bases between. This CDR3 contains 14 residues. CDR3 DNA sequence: TGTGCCAGCAGCTTATTCGCCACGGGGGATTCAGCTTTCTTT. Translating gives CASSLFATGDSAFF. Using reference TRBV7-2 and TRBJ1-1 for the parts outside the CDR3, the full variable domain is GAGVSQSPSNKVTEKGKDVELRCDPISGHTALYWYRQSLGQGLEFLIYFQGNSAPDKSGLPSDRFSAERTGGSVSTLTIQRTQQEDSAVYLCASSLFATGDSAFFGQGTRLTVV.

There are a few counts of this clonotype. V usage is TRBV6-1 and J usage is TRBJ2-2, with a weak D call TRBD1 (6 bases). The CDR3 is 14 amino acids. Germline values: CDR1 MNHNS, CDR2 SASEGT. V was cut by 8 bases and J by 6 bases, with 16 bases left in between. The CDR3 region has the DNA TGTGCCAGCGGATGGACAGAACAGGCCGGGGAGCTGTTTTTT. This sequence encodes CASGWTEQAGELFF.

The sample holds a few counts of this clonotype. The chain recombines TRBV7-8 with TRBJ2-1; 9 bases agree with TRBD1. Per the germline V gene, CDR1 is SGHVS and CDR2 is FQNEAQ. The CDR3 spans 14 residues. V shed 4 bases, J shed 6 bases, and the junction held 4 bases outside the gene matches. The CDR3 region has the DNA TGTGCCAGCAGCTCGACAGGGGGGGGCAATGAGCAGTTCTTC. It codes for CASSSTGGGNEQFF.

The chain's CDR3 is CASSQDPLTGGLNEQFF. CDR3 in DNA: TGCGCCAGCAGCCAAGATCCATTAACGGGGGGGCTGAATGAGCAGTTCTTC. This sequence joins TRBV4-3 and TRBJ2-1; 8 bases line up with TRBD2. V dropped 0 bases and J dropped 7; count of bases not matched to a gene: 11. In germline, CDR1 is LGHNA, CDR2 YSLEER. The CDR3 contains 17 residues.

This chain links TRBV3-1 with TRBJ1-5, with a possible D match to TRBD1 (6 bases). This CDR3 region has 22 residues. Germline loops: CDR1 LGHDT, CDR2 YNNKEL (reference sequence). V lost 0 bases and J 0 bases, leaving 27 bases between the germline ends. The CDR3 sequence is CASSQDSLGGGTTFYSNQPQHF. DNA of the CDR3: TGTGCCAGCAGCCAAGATAGTTTAGGTGGGGGCACAACGTTTTATAGCAATCAGCCCCAGCATTTT.

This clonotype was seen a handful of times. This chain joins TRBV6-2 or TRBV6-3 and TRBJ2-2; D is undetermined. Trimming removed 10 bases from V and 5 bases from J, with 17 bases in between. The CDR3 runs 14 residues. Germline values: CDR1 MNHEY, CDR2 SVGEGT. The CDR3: CATSPVGLTGELFF. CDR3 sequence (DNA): TGTGCCACCAGCCCCGTCGGGCTGACCGGGGAGCTGTTTTTT.

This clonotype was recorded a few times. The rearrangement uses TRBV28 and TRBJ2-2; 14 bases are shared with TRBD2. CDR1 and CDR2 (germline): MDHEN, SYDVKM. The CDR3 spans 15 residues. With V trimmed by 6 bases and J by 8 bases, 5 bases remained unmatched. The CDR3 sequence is CASRTSGGAPGELFF. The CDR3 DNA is TGTGCCAGCAGGACTAGCGGGGGGGCCCCTGGGGAGCTGTTTTTT.

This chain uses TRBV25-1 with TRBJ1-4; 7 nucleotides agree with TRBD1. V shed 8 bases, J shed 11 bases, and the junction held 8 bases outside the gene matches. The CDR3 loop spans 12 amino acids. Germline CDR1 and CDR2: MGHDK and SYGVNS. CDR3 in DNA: TGTGCCAGCGGCGGGACAGTCGGGAAACTGTTTTTT. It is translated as CASGGTVGKLFF.

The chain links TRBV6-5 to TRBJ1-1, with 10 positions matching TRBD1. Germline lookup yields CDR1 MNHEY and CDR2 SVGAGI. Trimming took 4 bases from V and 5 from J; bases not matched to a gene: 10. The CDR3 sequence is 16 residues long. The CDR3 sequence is CASSLGGQGIWTEAFF. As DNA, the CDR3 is TGTGCCAGCAGTTTGGGGGGACAGGGGATTTGGACTGAAGCTTTCTTT.

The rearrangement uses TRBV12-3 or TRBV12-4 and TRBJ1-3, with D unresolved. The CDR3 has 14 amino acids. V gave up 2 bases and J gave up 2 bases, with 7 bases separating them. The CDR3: CASSLRAAGNTIYF. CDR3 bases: TGTGCCAGCAGTTTAAGGGCAGCTGGAAACACCATATATTTT.

The CDR3 reads CASSHGTLTGETQYF. The CDR3 bases are TGTGCCAGCAGCCATGGGACGCTAACAGGGGAGACCCAGTACTTC. The J gene is TRBJ2-5, the V gene TRBV9; possibly TRBD1 for D (6 bases). Trimming left V 4 bases short and J 5 bases short, with 18 bases between. Germline V CDR1 and CDR2: SGDLS, YYNGEE. This CDR3 region has 15 residues.

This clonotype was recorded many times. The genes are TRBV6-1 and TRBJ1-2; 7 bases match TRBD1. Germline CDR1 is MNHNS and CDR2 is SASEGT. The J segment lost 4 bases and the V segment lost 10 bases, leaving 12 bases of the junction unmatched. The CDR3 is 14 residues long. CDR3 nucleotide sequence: TGTGCCACCGGACAGGTGGGGGTTACCTATGGCTACACCTTC. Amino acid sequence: CATGQVGVTYGYTF.

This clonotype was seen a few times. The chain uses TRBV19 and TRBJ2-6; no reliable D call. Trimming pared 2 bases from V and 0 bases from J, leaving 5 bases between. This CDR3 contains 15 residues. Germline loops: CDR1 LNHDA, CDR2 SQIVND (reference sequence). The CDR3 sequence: CASSISSSGANVLTF. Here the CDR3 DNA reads TGTGCCAGTAGTATATCCAGCTCTGGGGCCAACGTCCTGACTTTC.

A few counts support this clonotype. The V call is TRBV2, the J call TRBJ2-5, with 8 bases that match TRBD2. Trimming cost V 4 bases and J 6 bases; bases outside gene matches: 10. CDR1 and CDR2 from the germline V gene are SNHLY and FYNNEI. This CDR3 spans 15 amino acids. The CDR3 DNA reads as TGTGCCAGCAGTGGTCGGGGGGGGCCATATAAGACCCAGTACTTC. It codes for CASSGRGGPYKTQYF. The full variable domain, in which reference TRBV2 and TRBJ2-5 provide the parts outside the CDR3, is EPEVTQTPSHQVTQMGQEVILRCVPISNHLYFYWYRQILGQKVEFLVSFYNNEISEKSEIFDDQFSVERPDGSNFTLKIRSTKLEDSAMYFCASSGRGGPYKTQYFGPGTRLLVL.

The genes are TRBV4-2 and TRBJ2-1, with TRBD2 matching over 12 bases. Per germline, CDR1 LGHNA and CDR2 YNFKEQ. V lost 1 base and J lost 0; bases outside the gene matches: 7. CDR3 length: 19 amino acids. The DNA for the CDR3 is TGTGCCAGCAGCCAAGGCCCCCTAGCGGGGGGGCCCTCCTACAATGAGCAGTTCTTC. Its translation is CASSQGPLAGGPSYNEQFF.

Written as DNA, the CDR3 is TGCGCCAGCAGCCACCCTACCGGGGAGCTGTTTTTT. It specifies CASSHPTGELFF. The rearrangement links TRBV4-1 to TRBJ2-2; D gene ambiguous. Trimming removed 3 bases at V and 5 bases at J, with 4 bases between. The germline V gene has CDR1 MGHRA and CDR2 YSYEKL. There are 12 residues in the CDR3.

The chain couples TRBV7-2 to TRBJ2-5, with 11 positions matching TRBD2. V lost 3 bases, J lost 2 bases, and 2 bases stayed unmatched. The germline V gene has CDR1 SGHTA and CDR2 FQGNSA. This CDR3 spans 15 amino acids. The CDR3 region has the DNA TGTGCCAGCAGCTTCGCTAGCGGGGGGCAAGAGACCCAGTACTTC. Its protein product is CASSFASGGQETQYF.

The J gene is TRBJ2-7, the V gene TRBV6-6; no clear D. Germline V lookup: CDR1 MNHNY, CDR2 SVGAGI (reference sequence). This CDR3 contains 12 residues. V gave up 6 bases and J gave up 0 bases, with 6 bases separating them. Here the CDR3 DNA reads TGTGCCAGCAGGTCCAGCTCCTACGAGCAGTACTTC. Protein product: CASRSSSYEQYF.

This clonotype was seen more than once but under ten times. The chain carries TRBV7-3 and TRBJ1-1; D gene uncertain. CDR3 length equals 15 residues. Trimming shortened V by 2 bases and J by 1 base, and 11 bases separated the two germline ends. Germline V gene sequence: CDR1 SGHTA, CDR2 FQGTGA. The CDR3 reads CASSLSPGPNTEAFF. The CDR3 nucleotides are TGTGCCAGCAGCTTATCCCCAGGCCCGAACACTGAAGCTTTCTTT.

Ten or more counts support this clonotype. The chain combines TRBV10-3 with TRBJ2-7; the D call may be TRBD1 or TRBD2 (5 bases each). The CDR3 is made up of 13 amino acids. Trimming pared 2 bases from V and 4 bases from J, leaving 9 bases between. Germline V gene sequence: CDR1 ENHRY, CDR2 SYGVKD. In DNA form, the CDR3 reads TGTGCCATCAGTGAGGGGGGATTATACGAGCAGTACGTC. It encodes CAISEGGLYEQYV.

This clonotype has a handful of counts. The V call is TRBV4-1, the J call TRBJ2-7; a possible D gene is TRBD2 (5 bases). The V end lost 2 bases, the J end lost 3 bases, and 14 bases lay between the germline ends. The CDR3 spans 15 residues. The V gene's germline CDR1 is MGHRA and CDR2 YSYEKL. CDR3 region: CASSQSGELLYEQYF. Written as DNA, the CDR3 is TGCGCCAGCAGCCAAAGCGGTGAGTTACTCTACGAGCAGTACTTC.

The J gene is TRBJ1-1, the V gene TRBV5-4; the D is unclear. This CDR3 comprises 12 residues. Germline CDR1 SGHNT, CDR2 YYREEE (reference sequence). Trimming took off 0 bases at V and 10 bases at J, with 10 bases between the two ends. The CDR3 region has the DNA TGTGCCAGCAGCTTGGTACCGCCGGGAGCTTTCTTT. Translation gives CASSLVPPGAFF.

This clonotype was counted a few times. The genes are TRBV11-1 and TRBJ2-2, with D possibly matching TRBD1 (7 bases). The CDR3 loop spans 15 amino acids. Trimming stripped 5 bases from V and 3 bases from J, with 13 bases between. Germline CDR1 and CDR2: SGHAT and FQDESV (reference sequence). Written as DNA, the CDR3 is TGTGCCAGCAGCGCGGGACAGCCAGACACCGGGGAGCTGTTTTTT. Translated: CASSAGQPDTGELFF.

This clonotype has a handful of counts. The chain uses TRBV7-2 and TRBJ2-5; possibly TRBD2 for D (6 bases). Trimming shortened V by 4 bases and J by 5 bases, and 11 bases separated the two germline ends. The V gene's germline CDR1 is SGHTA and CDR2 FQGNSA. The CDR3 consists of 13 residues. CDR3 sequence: CASSSVRGETQYF. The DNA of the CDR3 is TGTGCCAGCAGCTCCGTACGGGGGGAGACCCAGTACTTC. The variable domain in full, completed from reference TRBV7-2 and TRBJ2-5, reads GAGVSQSPSNKVTEKGKDVELRCDPISGHTALYWYRQSLGQGLEFLIYFQGNSAPDKSGLPSDRFSAERTGGSVSTLTIQRTQQEDSAVYLCASSSVRGETQYFGPGTRLLVL.

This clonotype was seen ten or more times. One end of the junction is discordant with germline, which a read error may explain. CDR3 sequence reads: CASSLGSSYNEQFF. The CDR3 region has the DNA TGTGCTAGCAGCTTAGGGAGCTCCTACAATGAGCAGTTCTTC. The chain employs TRBV5-1 and TRBJ2-1; D may be TRBD2 (5 bases). The CDR3 spans 14 residues. The germline CDR1 and CDR2 sequences are SGHRS and YFSETQ.